By share, the clone carrying this TCR beta chain counts as medium-sized. The antigen is unknown. V dropped 7 bases and J dropped 0 bases, with 20 bases sitting between them. In germline, CDR1 is LNHNV, CDR2 YYDKDF (reference sequence). CDR3 size: 17 residues. Multiplex PCR amplified TCR beta CDR3 with 32 V and 13 J primers. TCRdb re-derived calls from the multiplex PCR reads in MiXCR, one entry per CDR3 protein. The profile shows about 2,600 distinct CDR3 sequences, 18% of them singletons. Samples each supplied around 580 ng of bulk tumor genomic DNA as template. Multiple biopsies spaced far apart were taken from each primary tumor during surgery. Curative surgery was undertaken by patients, who had untreated, newly diagnosed non-small cell lung cancer. It was newly diagnosed non-small cell lung cancer patients having surgery with curative intent who served as donors. This sample stems from a study of immune heterogeneity within non-small cell lung tumors. General study points: Local T-cell clonality tracked local tumor mutational burden, showing a moderate yet significant relationship (R 0.3 to 0.35).

V and J are TRBV15 and TRBJ2-3, with D possibly TRBD2 on 7 matching bases. The receptor was isolated from a woman aged 50 to 60 with non-small cell lung cancer. Sequencing used lung tumor tissue. CDR3 sequence: CATTWGGQIPSTDTQYF. Here the CDR3 DNA reads TGTGCCACCACCTGGGGGGGGCAGATCCCTAGCACAGATACGCAGTATTTT.